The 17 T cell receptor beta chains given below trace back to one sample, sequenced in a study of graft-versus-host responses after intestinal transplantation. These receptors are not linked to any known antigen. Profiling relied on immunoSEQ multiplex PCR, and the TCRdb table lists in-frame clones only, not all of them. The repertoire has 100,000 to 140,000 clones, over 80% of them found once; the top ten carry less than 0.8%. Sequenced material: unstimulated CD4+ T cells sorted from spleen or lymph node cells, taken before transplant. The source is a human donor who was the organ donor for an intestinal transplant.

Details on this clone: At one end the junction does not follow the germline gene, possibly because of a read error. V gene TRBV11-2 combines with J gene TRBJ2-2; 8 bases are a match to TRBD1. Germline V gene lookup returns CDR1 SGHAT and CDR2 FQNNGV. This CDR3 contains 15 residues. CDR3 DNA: TGTGCCGGCAGCTTGTCAGGGGGCAGCACCGGGGAGCTGTTTTTT. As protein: CAGSLSGGSTGELFF.

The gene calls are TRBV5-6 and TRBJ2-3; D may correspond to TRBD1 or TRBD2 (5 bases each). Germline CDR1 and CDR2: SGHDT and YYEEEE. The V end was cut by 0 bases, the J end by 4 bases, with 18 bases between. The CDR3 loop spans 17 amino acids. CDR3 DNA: TGTGCCAGCAGCTTGGCTCTCGGGGCCGGAGTTGCAGATACGCAGTATTTT. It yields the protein CASSLALGAGVADTQYF.

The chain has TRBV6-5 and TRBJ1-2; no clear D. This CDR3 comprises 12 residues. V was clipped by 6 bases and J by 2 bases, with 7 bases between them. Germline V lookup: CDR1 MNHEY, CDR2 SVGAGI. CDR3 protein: CASSLGNYGYTF. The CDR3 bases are TGTGCCAGCAGCCTGGGCAACTATGGCTACACCTTC.

The CDR3 bases are TGTGCCAGCTCAAGGACAGCAACTAATGAAAAACTGTTTTTT. Amino acids: CASSRTATNEKLFF. The rearrangement links TRBV18 to TRBJ1-4; D might be TRBD1 (6 bases). The CDR3 runs to 14 residues. Trimming cost V 5 bases and J 0 bases, with 7 bases left between them. Germline V gene sequence: CDR1 KGHSH, CDR2 LQKENI.

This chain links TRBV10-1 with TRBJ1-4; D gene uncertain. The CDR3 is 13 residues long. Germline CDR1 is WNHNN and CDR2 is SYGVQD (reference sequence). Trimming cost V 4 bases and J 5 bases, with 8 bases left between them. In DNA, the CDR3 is TGCGCCAGCAGTGTTACACAGAATGAAAAACTGTTTTTT. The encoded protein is CASSVTQNEKLFF.

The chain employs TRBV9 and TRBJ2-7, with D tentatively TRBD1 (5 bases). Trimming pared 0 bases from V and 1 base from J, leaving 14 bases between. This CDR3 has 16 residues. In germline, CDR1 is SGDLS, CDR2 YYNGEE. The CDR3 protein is CASSVAPAQASYEQYF. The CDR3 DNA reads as TGTGCCAGCAGCGTAGCGCCCGCACAGGCATCCTACGAGCAGTACTTC.

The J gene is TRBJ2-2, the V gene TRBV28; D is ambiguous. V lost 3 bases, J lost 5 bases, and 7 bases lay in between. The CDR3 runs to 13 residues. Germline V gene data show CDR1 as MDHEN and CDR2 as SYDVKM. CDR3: CASSLAATGELFF. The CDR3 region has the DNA TGTGCCAGCAGTTTGGCCGCGACCGGGGAGCTGTTTTTT.

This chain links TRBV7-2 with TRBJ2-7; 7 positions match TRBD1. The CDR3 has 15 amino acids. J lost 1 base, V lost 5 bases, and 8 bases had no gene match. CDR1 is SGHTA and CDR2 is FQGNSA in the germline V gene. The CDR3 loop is CASSPQTGYSYEQYF. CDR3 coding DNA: TGTGCCAGCAGCCCCCAGACAGGGTATTCCTACGAGCAGTACTTC.

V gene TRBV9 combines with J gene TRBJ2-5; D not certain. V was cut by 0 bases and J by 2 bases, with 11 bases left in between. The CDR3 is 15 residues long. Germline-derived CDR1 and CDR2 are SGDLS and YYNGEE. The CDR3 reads CASSVDGGRQETQYF. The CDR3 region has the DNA TGTGCCAGCAGCGTAGACGGTGGCAGGCAAGAGACCCAGTACTTC.

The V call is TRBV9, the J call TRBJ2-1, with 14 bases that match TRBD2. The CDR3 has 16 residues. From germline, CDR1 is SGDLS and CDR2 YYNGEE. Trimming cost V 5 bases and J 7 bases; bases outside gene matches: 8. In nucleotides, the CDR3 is TGTGCCAGCAGTGACCCCGGGACTAGCGGGAGAAATGAGCAGTTCTTC. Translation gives CASSDPGTSGRNEQFF.

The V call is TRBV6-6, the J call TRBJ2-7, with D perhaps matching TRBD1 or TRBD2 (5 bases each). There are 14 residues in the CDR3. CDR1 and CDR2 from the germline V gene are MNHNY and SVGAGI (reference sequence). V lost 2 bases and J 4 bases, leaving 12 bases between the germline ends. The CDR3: CASSYRDQPYEQYF. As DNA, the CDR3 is TGTGCCAGCAGTTACAGGGACCAACCTTACGAGCAGTACTTC.

The CDR3 protein is CASSAPGTGDGYTF. The CDR3 nucleotides read TGTGCCAGCAGCGCGCCCGGGACAGGGGACGGCTACACCTTC. This sequence joins TRBV9 and TRBJ1-2; 10 nucleotides align to TRBD1. Germline CDR1 is SGDLS and CDR2 is YYNGEE. The CDR3 is 14 amino acids. Losses at the gene ends were 3 bases for V and 8 bases for J; bases not matched to a gene: 7. Together with reference TRBV9 and TRBJ1-2, the CDR3 gives the full variable domain: DSGVTQTPKHLITATGQRVTLRCSPRSGDLSVYWYQQSLDQGLQFLIQYYNGEERAKGNILERFSAQQFPDLHSELNLSSLELGDSALYFCASSAPGTGDGYTFGSGTRLTVV.

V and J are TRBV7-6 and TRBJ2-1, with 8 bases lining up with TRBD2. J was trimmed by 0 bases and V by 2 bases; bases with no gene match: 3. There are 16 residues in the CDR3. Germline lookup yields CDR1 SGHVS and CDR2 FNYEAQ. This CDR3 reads CASSLLLAGSYNEQFF. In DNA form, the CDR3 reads TGTGCCAGCAGCTTATTGCTAGCGGGCTCCTACAATGAGCAGTTCTTC.

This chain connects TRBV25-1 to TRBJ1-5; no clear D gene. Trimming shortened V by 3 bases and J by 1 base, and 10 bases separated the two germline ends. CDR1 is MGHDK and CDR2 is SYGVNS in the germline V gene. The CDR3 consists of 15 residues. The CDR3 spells CASSEAGRSNQPQHF. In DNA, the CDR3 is TGTGCCAGCAGTGAGGCGGGGAGGAGCAATCAGCCCCAGCATTTT.

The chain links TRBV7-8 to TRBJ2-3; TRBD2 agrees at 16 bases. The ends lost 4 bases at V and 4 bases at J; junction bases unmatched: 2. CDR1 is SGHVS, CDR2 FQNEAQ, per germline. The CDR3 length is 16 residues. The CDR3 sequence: CASSSGLAGGPDTQYF. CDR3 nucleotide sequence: TGTGCCAGCAGCTCGGGACTAGCGGGAGGGCCAGATACGCAGTATTTT.

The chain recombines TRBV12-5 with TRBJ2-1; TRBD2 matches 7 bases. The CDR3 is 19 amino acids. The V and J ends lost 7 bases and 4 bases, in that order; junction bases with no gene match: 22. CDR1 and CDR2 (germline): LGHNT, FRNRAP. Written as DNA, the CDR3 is TGTGCTAGTGCCTTGGACCCCACCCGTCTAGCGGACCTATACAATGAGCAGTTCTTC. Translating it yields CASALDPTRLADLYNEQFF.

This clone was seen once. DNA for the CDR3: TGTGCCAGCAACCCGACTAGCGGGAGTTGGAATGAGCAGTTCTTC. It codes for CASNPTSGSWNEQFF. This sequence joins TRBV14 and TRBJ2-1; the match to TRBD2 covers 12 bases. The ends lost 7 bases at V and 7 bases at J; junction bases unmatched: 8. The CDR3 runs to 15 residues. The germline V gene has CDR1 SGHDN and CDR2 FVKESK. Together with reference TRBV14 and TRBJ2-1, the CDR3 gives the full variable domain: EAGVTQFPSHSVIEKGQTVTLRCDPISGHDNLYWYRRVMGKEIKFLLHFVKESKQDESGMPNNRFLAERTGGTYSTLKVQPAELEDSGVYFCASNPTSGSWNEQFFGPGTRLTVL.